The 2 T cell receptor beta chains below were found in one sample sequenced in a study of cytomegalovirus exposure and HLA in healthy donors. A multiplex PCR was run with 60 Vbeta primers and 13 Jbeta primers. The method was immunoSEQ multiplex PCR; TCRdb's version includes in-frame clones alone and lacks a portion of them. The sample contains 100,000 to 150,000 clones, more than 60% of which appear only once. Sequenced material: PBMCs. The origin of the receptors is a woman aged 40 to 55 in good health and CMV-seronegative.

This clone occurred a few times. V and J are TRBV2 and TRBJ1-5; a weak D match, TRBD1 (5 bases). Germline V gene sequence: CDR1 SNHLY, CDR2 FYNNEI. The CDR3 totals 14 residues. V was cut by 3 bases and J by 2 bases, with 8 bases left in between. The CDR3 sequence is CASSDGGGNQPQHF. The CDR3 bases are TGTGCCAGCAGTGATGGGGGGGGCAATCAGCCCCAGCATTTT.

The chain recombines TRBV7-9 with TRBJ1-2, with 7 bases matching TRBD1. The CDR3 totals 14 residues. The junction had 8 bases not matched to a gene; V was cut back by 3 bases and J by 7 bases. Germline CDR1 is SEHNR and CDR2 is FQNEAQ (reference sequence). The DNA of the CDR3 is TGTGCCAGCAGCTTGGCCGACAGGGCGGGTGGCTACACCTTC. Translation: CASSLADRAGGYTF.